This passage covers 23 T cell receptor beta chains from one sample sequenced in a study of blood T cell repertoires in COVID-19. Assay: immunoSEQ multiplex PCR; the TCRdb copy retains only in-frame clones and omits some. The table shows about 150,000 clones, with under 90% occurring only once. Sequences were obtained from peripheral blood. The receptors derive from a woman aged 55 to 70 with active or convalescent COVID-19.

This clone turned up a few times. CDR3 loop: CATSQRLSTPLQETQYF. CDR3 DNA: TGTGCCACTTCCCAGAGACTGTCCACACCATTACAAGAGACCCAGTACTTC. This rearrangement joins TRBV28 to TRBJ2-5; D gene unclear. CDR1 and CDR2 from the germline V gene are MDHEN and SYDVKM. V lost 10 bases and J 2 bases, leaving 26 bases between the germline ends. The CDR3 covers 17 residues.

As DNA, the CDR3 is TGTGCCAGCAGCCCACTCCGGGGGGCTCAGAACACCGGGGAGCTGTTTTTT. Translating it yields CASSPLRGAQNTGELFF. The chain joins TRBV7-8 to TRBJ2-2; D perhaps matches TRBD2 (7 bases). The CDR3 length is 17 residues. Per germline, CDR1 SGHVS and CDR2 FQNEAQ. V was clipped by 5 bases and J by 1 base, with 17 bases between them.

This clone was recorded only once. The V call is TRBV18, the J call TRBJ2-4; no clear D gene. V was cut by 3 bases and J by 1 base, with 13 bases left in between. Germline CDR1 is KGHSH and CDR2 is LQKENI. This CDR3 is 16 amino acids long. CDR3 DNA: TGTGCCAGCTCACCCCCCAACAGCCTGGCCAAAAACATTCAGTACTTC. This gives the protein CASSPPNSLAKNIQYF.

The V and J genes are TRBV24-1 and TRBJ2-3; 11 bases agree with TRBD2. V shed 9 bases, J shed 1 base, and the junction held 14 bases outside the gene matches. The CDR3 is made up of 18 amino acids. Germline CDR1 is KGHDR and CDR2 is SFDVKD. CDR3 bases: TGTGCCACCTCCCCCCGGGCTAGCGGGGGGTATGGCACAGATACGCAGTATTTT. The encoded protein is CATSPRASGGYGTDTQYF.

This rearrangement joins TRBV6-5 to TRBJ1-2, with TRBD1 identical over 7 bases. This CDR3 has 14 amino acids. The V segment lost 3 bases and the J segment 8 bases; nucleotides outside the gene matches: 9. Looked up from germline, CDR1 is MNHEY and CDR2 is SVGAGI. The CDR3 coding sequence is TGTGCCAGCAGTTATGGGACAGACCTTCTGGGCTACACCTTC. This gives the protein CASSYGTDLLGYTF.

This clone turned up a few times. This rearrangement joins TRBV19 to TRBJ2-7; TRBD2 aligns across 10 bases. The germline CDR1 and CDR2 sequences are LNHDA and SQIVND (reference sequence). Losses at the gene ends were 1 base for V and 4 bases for J; bases not matched to a gene: 4. The CDR3 length is 15 residues. For the CDR3, the DNA is TGTGCCAGTAGTATAGTGGCTAGCGGGAGATACGAGCAGTACTTC. This codes for CASSIVASGRYEQYF.

This rearrangement joins TRBV21-1 to TRBJ2-1; the table's D call, TRBD2, was not checked against the DNA. TRBV21-1 is classified as a pseudogene. This CDR3 contains 16 residues. For the CDR3, the DNA is TGTGCCAGCAGCAAAGCCCCACTTGCGGTTTGCAATGAGCAGTTCTTC. As protein: CASSKAPLAVCNEQFF.

The chain links TRBV5-1 to TRBJ2-3; possibly TRBD2 for D (5 bases). The CDR3 consists of 15 residues. Germline loops: CDR1 SGHRS, CDR2 YFSETQ. Trimming took off 2 bases at V and 4 bases at J, with 14 bases between the two ends. CDR3: CASSFGELRADTQYF. The CDR3 region has the DNA TGCGCCAGCAGCTTCGGGGAGCTCAGAGCAGATACGCAGTATTTT.

The CDR3 DNA sequence: TGCGCCAGCAGCTTAGGACAGGGTTTGATAAACGAGCAGTACTTC. Its translation: CASSLGQGLINEQYF. The gene calls are TRBV5-1 and TRBJ2-7; 8 bases line up with TRBD1. CDR3 size: 15 residues. The germline gives CDR1 SGHRS, CDR2 YFSETQ. V lost 2 bases to trimming and J lost 5 bases; unmatched junction nucleotides: 9.

The V gene is TRBV27, the J gene TRBJ2-7; 8 bases match TRBD1. Germline V CDR1 and CDR2: MNHEY, SMNVEV (reference sequence). This CDR3 has 14 amino acids. V was pared by 4 bases and J by 2 bases, with 4 bases of the junction left unmatched. Here the CDR3 reads CASSSRTGPYEQYF. Written as DNA, the CDR3 is TGTGCCAGCAGTTCTAGGACAGGGCCCTACGAGCAGTACTTC.

The chain links TRBV27 to TRBJ2-1, with 13 bases fitting TRBD2. The CDR3 is 17 residues long. Germline CDR1 MNHEY, CDR2 SMNVEV (reference sequence). V gave up 3 bases and J gave up 6 bases; unmatched junction bases: 8. In DNA, the CDR3 is TGTGCCAGCAGTTTGCTCTGGACTAGCGGGAGCGTCAATGAGCAGTTCTTC. This encodes CASSLLWTSGSVNEQFF.

J is TRBJ1-4 and V is TRBV28, with D possibly being TRBD1 (6 bases). CDR3 size: 13 residues. The ends were cut back, 6 bases at V and 7 bases at J, with 12 bases in the middle. In germline, CDR1 is MDHEN, CDR2 SYDVKM. Here the CDR3 DNA reads TGTGCCAGCAGAAGGGGGACGGGTGAAAAACTGTTTTTT. Protein product: CASRRGTGEKLFF.

The chain employs TRBV3-1 (or the pseudogene TRBV3-2) and TRBJ2-7, with D unresolved. Looked up from germline, CDR1 is LGHDT and CDR2 is YNNKEL (reference sequence). Trimming left V 5 bases short and J 7 bases short, with 18 bases between. CDR3 length: 14 amino acids. The CDR3 is CASSSSSRTREQYV. Here the CDR3 DNA reads TGTGCCAGCAGCTCCTCCTCGAGAACGCGGGAGCAGTACGTC.

This clone was picked up a small number of times. The chain recombines TRBV28 with TRBJ1-4, with TRBD1 identical over 9 bases. The ends lost 5 bases at V and 7 bases at J; junction bases unmatched: 5. CDR3 length equals 14 residues. Germline CDR1 MDHEN, CDR2 SYDVKM. The CDR3 loop is CASSRTGEGEKLFF. For the CDR3, the DNA is TGTGCCAGCAGTAGGACAGGGGAAGGTGAAAAACTGTTTTTT.

CDR3 nucleotides: TGTGCCAGTAGGGGTCCGGGATGGGGCACTGAAGCTTTCTTT. It specifies CASRGPGWGTEAFF. This chain joins TRBV19 and TRBJ1-1; no clear D gene. V was trimmed by 6 bases and J by 4 bases, leaving 15 bases between them. Germline CDR1 reads LNHDA; CDR2 reads SQIVND (reference sequence). This CDR3 is built from 14 residues.

V and J are TRBV28 and TRBJ1-2, with 8 positions matching TRBD1. With 6 bases clipped from V and 6 bases from J, the junction kept 12 bases outside the gene matches. CDR1 and CDR2 (germline): MDHEN, SYDVKM. This CDR3 has 15 amino acids. CDR3 DNA sequence: TGTGCCAGCAGGCTCCCCGGACAGGGAATAGATGGCTACACCTTC. Translated: CASRLPGQGIDGYTF.

The chain links TRBV6-4 to TRBJ2-1; a weak D match, TRBD1 (5 bases). The CDR3 extends over 14 amino acids. V dropped 8 bases and J dropped 7 bases, with 18 bases sitting between them. Germline assignment: CDR1 MRHNA and CDR2 SNTAGT. CDR3: CASPPGRCWNEQFF. The CDR3 DNA follows: TGTGCCAGCCCTCCAGGGCGCTGCTGGAATGAGCAGTTCTTC.

The V call is TRBV5-1, the J call TRBJ2-3, with 8 bases matching TRBD2. Trimming cost V 0 bases and J 2 bases; bases outside gene matches: 5. This CDR3 has 16 residues. Germline CDR1 reads SGHRS; CDR2 reads YFSETQ. CDR3 DNA sequence: TGCGCCAGCAGCTTGGGGGCAGCGGGAGTCACAGATACGCAGTATTTT. Translating gives CASSLGAAGVTDTQYF. Full variable domain (rest looked up from reference TRBV5-1 and TRBJ2-3): KAGVTQTPRYLIKTRGQQVTLSCSPISGHRSVSWYQQTPGQGLQFLFEYFSETQRNKGNFPGRFSGRQFSNSRSEMNVSTLELGDSALYLCASSLGAAGVTDTQYFGPGTRLTVL.

V is TRBV19 and J is TRBJ1-1; 7 nucleotides agree with TRBD1. V lost 4 bases to trimming and J lost 0 bases; unmatched junction nucleotides: 8. There are 16 residues in the CDR3. Germline CDR1 and CDR2: LNHDA and SQIVND (reference sequence). The CDR3 spells CASSTDRAPMNTEAFF. The CDR3 DNA reads TGTGCCAGTAGTACCGACAGGGCTCCCATGAACACTGAAGCTTTCTTT.

The chain combines TRBV6-5 with TRBJ2-1; 8 bases fit TRBD2. V was clipped by 8 bases and J by 8 bases; unmatched bases: 14. The CDR3 totals 15 residues. Per germline, CDR1 MNHEY and CDR2 SVGAGI. The CDR3 nucleotides read TGTGCCAGCCTTAGACCAGCGGGGGCCGGGGATGAGCAGTTCTTC. Protein sequence: CASLRPAGAGDEQFF.

The J gene is TRBJ1-2, the V gene TRBV28; 7 bases map to TRBD1. Germline V gives CDR1 MDHEN, CDR2 SYDVKM. V shed 5 bases, J shed 5 bases, and the junction held 8 bases outside the gene matches. CDR3 size: 14 residues. CDR3 region: CASSRTGSFYGYTF. The CDR3 bases are TGTGCCAGCAGTCGGACAGGCTCTTTTTATGGCTACACCTTC.

The chain couples TRBV7-9 to TRBJ1-6; D is ambiguous. V lost 4 bases and J 0 bases, leaving 16 bases between the germline ends. Germline values: CDR1 SEHNR, CDR2 FQNEAQ (reference sequence). The CDR3 runs to 18 residues. CDR3 loop: CASSSTEPSSSYNSPLHF. CDR3 nucleotides: TGTGCCAGCAGCTCAACAGAACCCTCAAGCTCCTATAATTCACCCCTCCACTTT.

The CDR3 DNA is TGTGCCACCAGCAGAGCCAAAGGAGGGTACGAGCAGTACTTC. Translated: CATSRAKGGYEQYF. The gene calls are TRBV15 and TRBJ2-7, with D possibly TRBD2 on 6 matching bases. From germline, CDR1 is LNHNV and CDR2 YYDKDF (reference sequence). The ends were cut back, 1 base at V and 4 bases at J, with 11 bases in the middle. CDR3 size: 14 residues.